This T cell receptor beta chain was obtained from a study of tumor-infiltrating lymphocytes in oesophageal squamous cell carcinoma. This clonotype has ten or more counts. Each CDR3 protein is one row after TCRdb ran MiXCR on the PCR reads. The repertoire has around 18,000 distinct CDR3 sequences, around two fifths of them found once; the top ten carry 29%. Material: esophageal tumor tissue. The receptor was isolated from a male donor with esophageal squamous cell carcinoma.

The CDR3 here is CASSRSGLAGGTDTQYF. CDR3 nucleotide sequence: TGCGCCAGCAGCCGATCGGGACTAGCGGGAGGTACAGATACGCAGTATTTT. This chain connects TRBV4-1 to TRBJ2-3; 15 bases match TRBD2. V was pared by 4 bases and J by 3 bases, with 5 bases of the junction left unmatched. The CDR3 contains 17 residues. Germline V CDR1 and CDR2: MGHRA, YSYEKL.